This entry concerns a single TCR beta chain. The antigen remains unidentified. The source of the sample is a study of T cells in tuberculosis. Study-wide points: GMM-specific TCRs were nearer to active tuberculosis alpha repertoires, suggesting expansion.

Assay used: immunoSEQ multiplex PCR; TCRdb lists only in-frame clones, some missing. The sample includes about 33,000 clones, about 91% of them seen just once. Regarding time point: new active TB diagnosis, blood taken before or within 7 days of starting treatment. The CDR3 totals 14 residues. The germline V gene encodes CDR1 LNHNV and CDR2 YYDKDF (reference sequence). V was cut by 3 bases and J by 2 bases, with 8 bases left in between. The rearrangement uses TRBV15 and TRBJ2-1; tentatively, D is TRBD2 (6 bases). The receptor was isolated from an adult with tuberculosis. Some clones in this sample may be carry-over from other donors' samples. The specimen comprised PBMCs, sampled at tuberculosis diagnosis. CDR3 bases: TGTGCCACCAGCAGCCGGGGGACCTACAATGAGCAGTTCTTC. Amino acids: CATSSRGTYNEQFF.